A selection of T cell receptor beta chains follows, all from one sample in a study of control samples from healthy donors and cancer patients. The assay was immunoSEQ multiplex PCR, and TCRdb's table has in-frame clones only and misses some. Among around 130,000 clones listed, more than 80% were seen once. The sample taken for sequencing was blood. These receptors all come from a man in his forties or fifties in good health. CDR3s include the opening cysteine and the closing phenylalanine or tryptophan. A D gene is named only where the DNA matches it firmly. Part of the rows lack a size; the others show once, few, many or a class for expanded clones.

j_call: TRBJ1-5; clone_size: NA; d_call: NA; v_call: TRBV18; cdr3_nt: TGTGCCAGCTCACCACCGGGGGGTTCAGGTCAGCCCCAGCATTTT; cdr3_aa: CASSPPGGSGQPQHF
j_call: TRBJ1-1; clone_size: few; d_call: NA; v_call: TRBV7-7; cdr3_nt: TGTGCCAGCAGCTTAGTGGACAGCAGGATAGCGGCTGAAGCTTTCTTT; cdr3_aa: CASSLVDSRIAAEAFF
j_call: TRBJ1-5; clone_size: few; d_call: NA; v_call: TRBV19; cdr3_nt: TGTGCCAGCACTCCTCAGGCAGGTAGCAATCAGCCCCAGCATTTT; cdr3_aa: CASTPQAGSNQPQHF
j_call: TRBJ2-3; clone_size: NA; d_call: NA; v_call: TRBV5-6; cdr3_nt: TGTGCCAGCAGCTTGGTGGGCAGTCATTCTTTCACAGATACGCAGTATTTT; cdr3_aa: CASSLVGSHSFTDTQYF
j_call: TRBJ2-5; clone_size: few; d_call: NA; v_call: TRBV5-1; cdr3_nt: TGCGCCAGCAGCTCTGGCCCGAGTCGAGAGACCCAGTACTTC; cdr3_aa: CASSSGPSRETQYF
j_call: TRBJ1-2; clone_size: NA; d_call: NA; v_call: TRBV6-2/TRBV6-3; cdr3_nt: TGTGCCAGCAGTGCGGTCAACTATGGCTACACCTTC; cdr3_aa: CASSAVNYGYTF
j_call: TRBJ2-7; clone_size: NA; d_call: TRBD1; v_call: TRBV7-8; cdr3_nt: TGTGCCAGCAGCAGGGGACAGGGGATCTACGAGCAGTACTTC; cdr3_aa: CASSRGQGIYEQYF
j_call: TRBJ1-1; clone_size: NA; d_call: TRBD1; v_call: TRBV6-2/TRBV6-3; cdr3_nt: TGTGCCAGCAGCCTCGACAGGGGGCTGGTGAACACTGAAGCTTTCTTT; cdr3_aa: CASSLDRGLVNTEAFF
j_call: TRBJ1-1; clone_size: NA; d_call: NA; v_call: TRBV6-2/TRBV6-3; cdr3_nt: TGTGCCAGCAGTTACGGTTTGGCGAATGAAGCTTTCTTT; cdr3_aa: CASSYGLANEAFF
j_call: TRBJ2-1; clone_size: NA; d_call: NA; v_call: TRBV7-2; cdr3_nt: TGTGCCAGCAGCTCAAGGGGAAGGGAGCAGTTCTTC; cdr3_aa: CASSSRGREQFF
j_call: TRBJ1-1; clone_size: NA; d_call: NA; v_call: TRBV5-1; cdr3_nt: TGCGCCAGCACCTTGGACAGAACGAACACTGAAGCTTTCTTT; cdr3_aa: CASTLDRTNTEAFF
j_call: TRBJ1-1; clone_size: few; d_call: NA; v_call: TRBV10-2; cdr3_nt: TGCGCCAGCAGTTTAGCCCCGGGGGGCACTGAAGCTTTCTTT; cdr3_aa: CASSLAPGGTEAFF
j_call: TRBJ1-1; clone_size: NA; d_call: TRBD1; v_call: TRBV6-2/TRBV6-3; cdr3_nt: TGTGCCAGCAGTTACTCGGGGACAGCTTTGAACACTGAAGCTTTCTTT; cdr3_aa: CASSYSGTALNTEAFF
j_call: TRBJ1-1; clone_size: NA; d_call: NA; v_call: TRBV18; cdr3_nt: TGTGCCAGCTCAGCAGGGAAGGGGAACACTGAAGCTTTCTTT; cdr3_aa: CASSAGKGNTEAFF
j_call: TRBJ2-3; clone_size: NA; d_call: TRBD2; v_call: TRBV6-5; cdr3_nt: TGTGCCGTTACTAGCGGGGGGGAGGATACGCAGTATTTT; cdr3_aa: CAVTSGGEDTQYF
j_call: TRBJ1-3; clone_size: once; d_call: NA; v_call: TRBV11-2; cdr3_nt: TGTGCCAGCAGCTTCACAGGGACCTCTGGAAACACCATATATTTT; cdr3_aa: CASSFTGTSGNTIYF
j_call: TRBJ2-2; clone_size: NA; d_call: NA; v_call: TRBV7-2; cdr3_nt: TGTGCCAGCAGCGTAGGGACTTCGAACACCGGGGAGCTGTTTTTT; cdr3_aa: CASSVGTSNTGELFF
j_call: TRBJ1-5; clone_size: NA; d_call: NA; v_call: TRBV7-6; cdr3_nt: TGTGCCAGCAGCCCCCTGGGGGCACTTCAGCCCCAGCATTTT; cdr3_aa: CASSPLGALQPQHF
j_call: TRBJ2-2; clone_size: NA; d_call: TRBD1; v_call: TRBV18; cdr3_nt: TGTGCCAGCTCGCCTAGACAGGGAAGTACCGGGGAGCTGTTTTTT; cdr3_aa: CASSPRQGSTGELFF
j_call: TRBJ2-2; clone_size: once; d_call: NA; v_call: TRBV5-4; cdr3_nt: TGTGCCAGCAGCTCGTATCCTAGGGGGAACACCGGGGAGCTGTTTTTT; cdr3_aa: CASSSYPRGNTGELFF
j_call: TRBJ2-1; clone_size: NA; d_call: NA; v_call: TRBV11-2; cdr3_nt: TGTGCCAGCAGCTTAGTTACTCCCAGGTTCAATGAGCAGTTCTTC; cdr3_aa: CASSLVTPRFNEQFF
j_call: TRBJ1-1; clone_size: NA; d_call: NA; v_call: TRBV27; cdr3_nt: TGTGCCAGCTCCCCCCGGGGGCGTCCTGAAGCTTTCTTT; cdr3_aa: CASSPRGRPEAFF
j_call: TRBJ1-1; clone_size: NA; d_call: NA; v_call: TRBV6-5; cdr3_nt: TGTGCCAGCAGTTACGGGGGCGCCAACACTGAAGCTTTCTTT; cdr3_aa: CASSYGGANTEAFF
j_call: TRBJ2-7; clone_size: NA; d_call: TRBD1; v_call: TRBV7-8; cdr3_nt: TGTGCCAGCAGCACAGACAGGGACGAGCAGTACTTC; cdr3_aa: CASSTDRDEQYF
j_call: TRBJ2-5; clone_size: NA; d_call: NA; v_call: TRBV7-9; cdr3_nt: TGTGCCAGCAGCCATAGCGGAGCCCAAGAGACCCAGTACTTC; cdr3_aa: CASSHSGAQETQYF
j_call: TRBJ1-2; clone_size: once; d_call: TRBD1; v_call: TRBV5-1; cdr3_nt: TGCGCCAGCAGCCCCCCTTCGACAGGGTTGGATGGCTACACCTTC; cdr3_aa: CASSPPSTGLDGYTF
j_call: TRBJ1-3; clone_size: NA; d_call: NA; v_call: TRBV30; cdr3_nt: TGTGCCTGGAGTATTGGACGGGAAAACACCATATATTTT; cdr3_aa: CAWSIGRENTIYF
j_call: TRBJ2-1; clone_size: NA; d_call: NA; v_call: TRBV2; cdr3_nt: TGTGCCAGCAGTGTAAAGAATGAGCAGTTCTTC; cdr3_aa: CASSVKNEQFF
j_call: TRBJ2-7; clone_size: NA; d_call: TRBD1; v_call: TRBV5-1; cdr3_nt: TGCGCCAGCAGCTGGACAGGGGCGAGCTCCTACGAGCAGTACTTC; cdr3_aa: CASSWTGASSYEQYF
j_call: TRBJ2-3; clone_size: NA; d_call: NA; v_call: TRBV9; cdr3_nt: TGTGCCAGCAGCCGCGTAGCAGGGAGCACAGATACGCAGTATTTT; cdr3_aa: CASSRVAGSTDTQYF
j_call: TRBJ1-5; clone_size: few; d_call: NA; v_call: TRBV3-1/TRBV3-2; cdr3_nt: TGTGCCAGCAGCCAAGACCCCACCCGTGGTAGGGCGAGAGTTGATCCCGACAATCAGCCCCAGCATTTT; cdr3_aa: CASSQDPTRGRARVDPDNQPQHF
j_call: TRBJ1-2; clone_size: NA; d_call: NA; v_call: TRBV19; cdr3_nt: TGTGCCAGTAGCAGGGTTTCCTATGGCTACACCTTC; cdr3_aa: CASSRVSYGYTF
j_call: TRBJ1-3; clone_size: NA; d_call: NA; v_call: TRBV3-1/TRBV3-2; cdr3_nt: TGTGCCAGCAGCCAAGAAGTCCGAATTTCTACGACCATATATTTT; cdr3_aa: CASSQEVRISTTIYF
j_call: TRBJ1-4; clone_size: NA; d_call: NA; v_call: TRBV5-1; cdr3_nt: TGCGCCAGCAGCTTGGGGGGCTTTAATGAAAAACTGTTTTTT; cdr3_aa: CASSLGGFNEKLFF
j_call: TRBJ1-5; clone_size: NA; d_call: NA; v_call: TRBV5-8; cdr3_nt: TGTGCCAGCAGCCTGTACGGGGATCGGAATCAGCCCCAGCATTTT; cdr3_aa: CASSLYGDRNQPQHF
j_call: TRBJ1-1; clone_size: NA; d_call: TRBD1; v_call: TRBV29-1; cdr3_nt: TGCAGCGTTCTTGACAGGGTTGACACTGAAGCTTTCTTT; cdr3_aa: CSVLDRVDTEAFF
j_call: TRBJ1-5; clone_size: NA; d_call: NA; v_call: TRBV15; cdr3_nt: TGTGCCACCGCCTCGGGGGTGGGGCGAAATCAGCCCCAGCATTTT; cdr3_aa: CATASGVGRNQPQHF
j_call: TRBJ1-4; clone_size: NA; d_call: TRBD1; v_call: TRBV29-1; cdr3_nt: TGCAGCGTTGGAGGGACAGCCTCAACTAATGAAAAACTGTTTTTT; cdr3_aa: CSVGGTASTNEKLFF
j_call: TRBJ2-2; clone_size: once; d_call: TRBD1; v_call: TRBV5-1; cdr3_nt: TGCGCCAGCAGCCCATTATTCGGCCAGGGGGAGAACACCGGGGAGCTGTTTTTT; cdr3_aa: CASSPLFGQGENTGELFF
j_call: TRBJ2-2; clone_size: once; d_call: TRBD1; v_call: TRBV13; cdr3_nt: TGTGCCAGCAGCTTAGGGCAGGGGACAGGCGGGGAGCTGTTTTTT; cdr3_aa: CASSLGQGTGGELFF
j_call: TRBJ1-1; clone_size: NA; d_call: NA; v_call: TRBV4-2; cdr3_nt: TGTGCCAGCAGCCAAGAAGGCTTAGGCGGGGGGGCGACTGAAGCTTTCTTT; cdr3_aa: CASSQEGLGGGATEAFF
j_call: TRBJ1-1; clone_size: NA; d_call: NA; v_call: TRBV30; cdr3_nt: TGTGCCTGGAGAGGGCAGGGATGGGACACTGAAGCTTTCTTT; cdr3_aa: CAWRGQGWDTEAFF
j_call: TRBJ1-2; clone_size: NA; d_call: NA; v_call: TRBV6-5; cdr3_nt: TGTGCCAGCAGTTACTCGACGGGAAACACTAACTATGGCTACACCTTC; cdr3_aa: CASSYSTGNTNYGYTF
j_call: TRBJ1-3; clone_size: NA; d_call: TRBD1; v_call: TRBV2; cdr3_nt: TGTGCCAGCAGTGCACAGGGGTCACGAAACACCATATATTTT; cdr3_aa: CASSAQGSRNTIYF
j_call: TRBJ1-4; clone_size: NA; d_call: TRBD1; v_call: TRBV6-5; cdr3_nt: TGTGCCAGCAGTTACTTACAGGGGCCGGAAAAACTGTTTTTT; cdr3_aa: CASSYLQGPEKLFF
j_call: TRBJ2-5; clone_size: NA; d_call: TRBD1; v_call: TRBV7-9; cdr3_nt: TGTGCCAGCAGCTTAGAAAGCGGCAGGGGGTATCGAGAGACCCAGTACTTC; cdr3_aa: CASSLESGRGYRETQYF
j_call: TRBJ2-5; clone_size: NA; d_call: TRBD2; v_call: TRBV7-6; cdr3_nt: TGTGCCAGCAGCTTAGGGAGTCCGGGACTAGCGGGGGGACAAGAGACCCAGTACTTC; cdr3_aa: CASSLGSPGLAGGQETQYF
j_call: TRBJ2-5; clone_size: NA; d_call: TRBD2; v_call: TRBV7-2; cdr3_nt: TGTGCCAGCAGCACCACCGGGACTAGAGTAGAGACCCAGTACTTC; cdr3_aa: CASSTTGTRVETQYF
j_call: TRBJ1-3; clone_size: few; d_call: NA; v_call: TRBV18; cdr3_nt: TGTGCCAGCTCACCGAACCTCGGGGTAGACTACTCTGGAAACACCATATATTTT; cdr3_aa: CASSPNLGVDYSGNTIYF
j_call: TRBJ1-2; clone_size: NA; d_call: NA; v_call: TRBV5-5; cdr3_nt: TGTGCCAGCAGCCGGGAGGCGGGACGCGGCAACTATGGCTACACCTTC; cdr3_aa: CASSREAGRGNYGYTF
j_call: TRBJ2-7; clone_size: NA; d_call: TRBD1; v_call: TRBV6-1; cdr3_nt: TGTGCCAGCAGTGAAGCGGATACCGGGACAGGGTTTTTCTACGAGCAGTACTTC; cdr3_aa: CASSEADTGTGFFYEQYF
j_call: TRBJ1-3; clone_size: NA; d_call: TRBD1; v_call: TRBV6-5; cdr3_nt: TGTGCCAGCAGCCGGACAGGGACTTCTGGAAACACCATATATTTT; cdr3_aa: CASSRTGTSGNTIYF
j_call: TRBJ1-1; clone_size: NA; d_call: NA; v_call: TRBV11-2; cdr3_nt: TGTGCCAGCAGCTTAGCTCCTTTGCCGCTGAACACTGAAGCTTTCTTT; cdr3_aa: CASSLAPLPLNTEAFF
j_call: TRBJ2-7; clone_size: NA; d_call: NA; v_call: TRBV29-1; cdr3_nt: TGCAGCGTTGGGACAGATGCCTACGAGCAGTACTTC; cdr3_aa: CSVGTDAYEQYF
j_call: TRBJ1-2; clone_size: once; d_call: NA; v_call: TRBV6-5; cdr3_nt: TGTGCCAGCAGTATACGTTGGGATTCCAACTATGGCTACACCTTC; cdr3_aa: CASSIRWDSNYGYTF
j_call: TRBJ2-3; clone_size: NA; d_call: TRBD2; v_call: TRBV30; cdr3_nt: TGTGCCTGGAGTGTAGAGAGCGGGGTCACAGATACGCAGTATTTT; cdr3_aa: CAWSVESGVTDTQYF
j_call: TRBJ1-4; clone_size: NA; d_call: NA; v_call: TRBV4-3; cdr3_nt: TGCGCCAGCAGCCAAGATCCCGGGGCACGCGGTGAAAAACTGTTTTTT; cdr3_aa: CASSQDPGARGEKLFF